The 29 T cell receptor beta chains in this list originate from one sample, sequenced in a study of T cells after yellow fever vaccination. In TCRdb, the 5' RACE reads were re-called with MiXCR into one record per CDR3 protein. The data contain approximately 610,000 distinct CDR3 sequences, around 17% of them singletons. This material consisted of PBMCs, taken about 5 days after the first yellow fever vaccination. These receptors came from a man aged 18 to 29 who received the YFV17D yellow fever vaccine.

This clonotype was seen a few times. This chain connects TRBV7-2 to TRBJ1-2; TRBD1 is a possible D gene (5 bases). Germline loops: CDR1 SGHTA, CDR2 FQGNSA. The V and J ends lost 5 bases and 8 bases respectively, with 18 bases between them. The CDR3 consists of 14 residues. CDR3 protein: CASSPYGGDRGYTF. The CDR3 bases are TGTGCCAGCAGCCCTTATGGGGGGGATCGGGGCTACACCTTC.

CDR3 nucleotides: TGTGCCAGCAGCCAGATGGGGACTAGGGTCTACAATGAGCAGTTCTTC. It codes for CASSQMGTRVYNEQFF. The V call is TRBV12-3 or TRBV12-4, the J call TRBJ2-1; 8 nucleotides line up with TRBD2. After removal of 6 bases from V and 3 bases from J, the junction contained 10 bases not matched to a gene. The length of the CDR3 is 16 residues.

This clonotype was observed a handful of times. V usage is TRBV6-5 and J usage is TRBJ2-5; D might be TRBD2 (6 bases). CDR1 and CDR2 (germline): MNHEY, SVGAGI. The CDR3 extends over 16 amino acids. V was pared by 2 bases and J by 5 bases, with 18 bases between. The CDR3 sequence is CASSYRLGEVQETQYF. In DNA, the CDR3 is TGTGCCAGCAGTTACAGACTAGGGGAAGTGCAGGAGACCCAGTACTTC.

This chain uses TRBV18 with TRBJ1-5; 10 nucleotides line up with TRBD1. The CDR3 contains 15 residues. V dropped 3 bases and J dropped 6; count of bases not matched to a gene: 5. CDR1 and CDR2 (germline): KGHSH, LQKENI. The CDR3 here is CASSPGTGVGQPQHF. In DNA, the CDR3 is TGTGCCAGCTCACCCGGGACAGGGGTTGGTCAGCCCCAGCATTTT.

The chain employs TRBV20-1 and TRBJ1-1; D might be TRBD1 (6 bases). The CDR3 consists of 15 residues. Trimming took 5 bases from V and 1 from J, leaving 17 bases between them. CDR1 and CDR2 (germline): DFQATT, SNEGSKA (reference sequence). CDR3 DNA sequence: TGCAGTGCTGCAACCCCCGGGACAAGGAACACTGAAGCTTTCTTT. As protein: CSAATPGTRNTEAFF.

The DNA of the CDR3 is TGCGCCAGCAGCCAAGTTTTCTTAGCTGCGGAGACCCAGTACTTC. Its protein product is CASSQVFLAAETQYF. The chain joins TRBV4-3 to TRBJ2-5; D is unresolved. Germline values: CDR1 LGHNA, CDR2 YSLEER. CDR3 length: 15 amino acids. The germline V and J ends were trimmed by 1 base and 5 bases, with 14 bases remaining between them.

This clonotype was seen a handful of times. The chain couples TRBV4-2 to TRBJ2-5; no clear D. V was shortened by 1 base and J by 1 base, with 10 bases between the two germline ends. This CDR3 spans 15 amino acids. The V gene's germline CDR1 is LGHNA and CDR2 YNFKEQ. The CDR3 DNA is TGTGCCAGCAGCCAAGCCCTGACCGTCCAAGAGACCCAGTACTTC. It encodes CASSQALTVQETQYF.

The V and J genes are TRBV5-1 and TRBJ1-5; D not certain. CDR3 size: 15 residues. Germline lookup yields CDR1 SGHRS and CDR2 YFSETQ. Between the trimmed V and J ends, which lost 5 bases and 7 bases, there was a span of 19 bases. CDR3 bases: TGCGCCAGCAGTTCATGGCCCTCCCCTGAACAGCCCCAGCATTTT. As protein: CASSSWPSPEQPQHF.

The chain has TRBV12-3 or TRBV12-4 and TRBJ1-1; D is unclear. The CDR3 sequence is 12 residues long. Deletions cut 6 bases from V and 5 bases from J, with 10 bases between. The CDR3 protein is CASRPQRTEAFF. In DNA, the CDR3 is TGTGCCAGCAGGCCACAAAGGACTGAAGCTTTCTTT.

In its sample, this clonotype was seen a few times. The V call is TRBV6-2 or TRBV6-3, the J call TRBJ1-6, with D unclear. V was pared by 7 bases and J by 7 bases, with 11 bases between. CDR1 and CDR2 from the germline V gene are MNHEY and SVGEGT. The CDR3 length is 13 residues. CDR3 sequence: CASMTSWNSPLHF. The DNA of the CDR3 is TGTGCCAGCATGACTAGCTGGAATTCACCCCTCCACTTT.

The chain is built from TRBV19 and TRBJ2-5; 8 bases are shared with TRBD2. The germline gives CDR1 LNHDA, CDR2 SQIVND (reference sequence). The CDR3 is 16 residues long. The trim removed 3 bases at V and 4 bases at J, leaving 10 bases unmatched. Written as DNA, the CDR3 is TGTGCCAGTAGTATTGACCAGCGGGGGCCCGGAGAGACCCAGTACTTC. As protein: CASSIDQRGPGETQYF.

This clonotype was detected a few times. The genes are TRBV5-8 and TRBJ2-2; D may be TRBD2 (6 bases). The CDR3 length is 15 residues. The V gene lost 2 bases and the J gene lost 7 bases, with 15 bases spanning the gap. Germline CDR1 and CDR2: SGHTS and YDEGEE. CDR3 sequence (DNA): TGTGCCAGCAGCTTCGGGGACTCGGATTACGGGGAGCTGTTTTTT. As protein: CASSFGDSDYGELFF.

The V call is TRBV6-4, the J call TRBJ2-5; the match to TRBD2 covers 9 bases. In germline, CDR1 is MRHNA, CDR2 SNTAGT. This CDR3 region has 16 residues. V shed 7 bases and J 1 base; nucleotides not matched to a gene: 10. CDR3 sequence (DNA): TGTGCCAGCAAAAGGGAGAGCGGGGGGTTCCAAGAGACCCAGTACTTC. This codes for CASKRESGGFQETQYF.

The chain recombines TRBV6-2 or TRBV6-3 with TRBJ2-5; no reliable D call. Trimming pared 0 bases from V and 1 base from J, leaving 9 bases between. The length of the CDR3 is 15 residues. The germline V gene has CDR1 MNHEY and CDR2 SVGEGT. CDR3 protein: CASSYSTSIQETQYF. DNA for the CDR3: TGTGCCAGCAGTTACTCGACATCAATCCAAGAGACCCAGTACTTC.

This rearrangement joins TRBV18 to TRBJ2-7; 9 bases agree with TRBD2. The CDR3 has 12 amino acids. Germline V gene sequence: CDR1 KGHSH, CDR2 LQKENI. This CDR3 reads CASSPPLGLAIV. As DNA, the CDR3 is TGTGCCAGCTCACCACCGTTGGGACTAGCAATCGTC.

This clonotype was found a few times. This chain links TRBV10-3 with TRBJ2-3, with TRBD1 as a possible D gene (5 bases). This CDR3 region has 15 residues. Germline V gene data show CDR1 as ENHRY and CDR2 as SYGVKD. V lost 4 bases and J lost 1, with 12 bases in between. The CDR3 spells CAISGTSFGTDTQYF. CDR3 sequence (DNA): TGTGCCATCAGTGGGACATCGTTTGGCACAGATACGCAGTATTTT.

At least ten counts were recorded for this clonotype. The gene calls are TRBV3-1 and TRBJ2-2, with a weak D call TRBD2 (5 bases). This CDR3 has 13 amino acids. V lost 5 bases, J lost 7 bases, and 11 bases lay in between. Germline CDR1 reads LGHDT; CDR2 reads YNNKEL (reference sequence). The CDR3 loop is CASSIRRGGELFF. CDR3 coding DNA: TGTGCCAGCAGCATAAGACGGGGCGGGGAGCTGTTTTTT.

The rearrangement links TRBV27 to TRBJ2-1; 7 bases align to TRBD1. The CDR3 is 16 residues long. Germline CDR1 and CDR2: MNHEY and SMNVEV (reference sequence). V gave up 5 bases and J gave up 2 bases; unmatched junction bases: 9. Here the CDR3 DNA reads TGTGCCAGCAGTACCCTGACAGGGTTTACCTACAATGAGCAGTTCTTC. It codes for CASSTLTGFTYNEQFF.

The chain employs TRBV20-1 and TRBJ2-5; 11 positions match TRBD1. Germline CDR1 reads DFQATT; CDR2 reads SNEGSKA (reference sequence). The CDR3 is 14 residues long. Germline trimming cut 5 bases from V and 4 bases from J; bases unmatched to any gene: 6. The CDR3 bases are TGCAGTGCTGTACGGGACAGGGGGGCAGAGACCCAGTACTTC. As protein: CSAVRDRGAETQYF.

This clonotype was recorded a few times. This chain connects TRBV7-2 to TRBJ2-3; D is uncertain. The V gene lost 3 bases and the J gene lost 9 bases, with 10 bases spanning the gap. CDR3 length equals 12 residues. The germline V gene encodes CDR1 SGHTA and CDR2 FQGNSA. CDR3 protein: CASSFYNPTQYF. In DNA, the CDR3 is TGTGCCAGCAGCTTTTATAACCCGACGCAGTATTTT.

This clonotype has more than one count but fewer than ten. CDR3: CSASLGGPNLPKLFF. CDR3 nucleotide sequence: TGCAGTGCTTCCCTAGGGGGCCCTAACCTTCCAAAACTGTTTTTT. The V and J genes are TRBV20-1 and TRBJ1-4; 7 bases agree with TRBD1. Trimming removed 5 bases from V and 10 bases from J; junction bases left unmatched: 16. CDR3 length: 15 residues. The germline CDR1 and CDR2 sequences are DFQATT and SNEGSKA (reference sequence).

This clonotype came up many times. The chain combines TRBV12-3 or TRBV12-4 with TRBJ2-2; weak D call: TRBD1 (5 bases). This CDR3 is built from 14 residues. V lost 4 bases and J 3 bases, leaving 9 bases between the germline ends. Written as DNA, the CDR3 is TGTGCCAGCAGTTATCGACAGTACACCGGGGAGCTGTTTTTT. Translation: CASSYRQYTGELFF.

V is TRBV2 and J is TRBJ2-5; no firm D call. Between the trimmed V and J ends, which lost 6 bases and 14 bases, there was a span of 7 bases. Germline V CDR1 and CDR2: SNHLY, FYNNEI. This CDR3 contains 8 residues. The CDR3 DNA follows: TGTGCCAGCAGCCAGCCTTACTTC. This translates into CASSQPYF.

This clonotype was counted only a few times. This sequence joins TRBV4-2 and TRBJ2-3; perhaps TRBD1 as D (5 bases). V shed 5 bases and J shed 0 bases, with 12 bases lying between them. Germline V gene lookup returns CDR1 LGHNA and CDR2 YNFKEQ. There are 15 residues in the CDR3. DNA for the CDR3: TGTGCCAGCAGCAAAGCCGCAGGGAGCACAGATACGCAGTATTTT. As protein: CASSKAAGSTDTQYF.

The V gene is TRBV21-1, the J gene TRBJ2-2; whether TRBD1, the table's D call, matches the DNA was not checked. TRBV21-1 represents a pseudogene. CDR3 length: 16 amino acids. CDR3 DNA sequence: TGTGCCAGCAGCAAAGCGCTTAAGGGGTACACCGGGGAGCTGTTTTTT. This gives the protein CASSKALKGYTGELFF.

The chain couples TRBV7-3 to TRBJ2-5; D may be TRBD1 (6 bases). The CDR3 has 14 amino acids. Trimming cost V 3 bases and J 3 bases, with 11 bases left between them. Germline V gene data show CDR1 as SGHTA and CDR2 as FQGTGA. DNA for the CDR3: TGTGCCAGCAGCTTCAGGGGATCTAAAGAGACCCAGTACTTC. Protein product: CASSFRGSKETQYF.

The chain has TRBV4-3 and TRBJ2-3; possibly TRBD1 or TRBD2 for D (5 bases each). The CDR3 is 18 residues long. The V gene lost 1 base and the J gene lost 0 bases, with 17 bases spanning the gap. Looked up from germline, CDR1 is LGHNA and CDR2 is YSLEER. CDR3 region: CASSQGTPGTASTDTQYF. The CDR3 DNA is TGCGCCAGCAGCCAAGGAACCCCGGGGACCGCAAGCACAGATACGCAGTATTTT.

This clonotype was seen many times. The rearrangement uses TRBV27 and TRBJ1-5, with a weak D call TRBD1 (5 bases). This CDR3 region has 14 residues. Germline loops: CDR1 MNHEY, CDR2 SMNVEV (reference sequence). Trimming took off 1 base at V and 6 bases at J, with 10 bases between the two ends. The CDR3 is CASSLWGRGQPQHF. DNA for the CDR3: TGTGCCAGCAGTTTATGGGGGAGGGGTCAGCCCCAGCATTTT.

The chain combines TRBV10-2 with TRBJ2-7, with unresolved D. Germline CDR1 and CDR2: WSHSY and SAAADI. Trimming took 3 bases from V and 5 from J, leaving 8 bases between them. There are 12 residues in the CDR3. The CDR3 loop is CASSDHSNEQYF. The CDR3 nucleotides are TGCGCCAGCAGTGATCACTCAAACGAGCAGTACTTC.